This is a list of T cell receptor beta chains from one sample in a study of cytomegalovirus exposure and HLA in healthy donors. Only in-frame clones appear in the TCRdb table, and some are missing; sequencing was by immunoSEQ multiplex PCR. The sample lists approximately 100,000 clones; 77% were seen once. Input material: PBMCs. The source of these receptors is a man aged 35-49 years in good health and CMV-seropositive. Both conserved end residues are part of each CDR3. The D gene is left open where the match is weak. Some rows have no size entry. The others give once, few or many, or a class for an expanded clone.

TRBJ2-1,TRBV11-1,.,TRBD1,CASSLGTGTYNEQFF,TGTGCCAGCAGCTTGGGGACAGGGACCTACAATGAGCAGTTCTTC
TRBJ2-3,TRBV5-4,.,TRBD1,CASRVRDRARDTQYF,TGTGCCAGCAGAGTCCGGGACAGGGCTAGGGATACGCAGTATTTT
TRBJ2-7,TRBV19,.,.,CASSIGGQYEQYF,TGTGCCAGTAGTATAGGGGGACAATACGAGCAGTACTTC
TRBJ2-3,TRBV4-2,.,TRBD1,CASSFTGTGADTQYF,TGTGCCAGCAGCTTCACGGGGACAGGGGCAGATACGCAGTATTTT
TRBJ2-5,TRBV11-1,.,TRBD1,CASSRRDRGFETQYF,TGTGCCAGCAGCCGGCGGGACAGGGGATTTGAGACCCAGTACTTC
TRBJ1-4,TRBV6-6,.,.,CASRQIPTNEKLFF,TGTGCCAGCAGGCAGATACCAACTAATGAAAAACTGTTTTTT
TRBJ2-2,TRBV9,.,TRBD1,CASSAGEQGQSNTGELFF,TGTGCCAGCAGCGCCGGAGAACAGGGACAGAGTAACACCGGGGAGCTGTTTTTT
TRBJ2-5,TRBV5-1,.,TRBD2,CASSLRPSGEETQYF,TGCGCCAGCAGCTTAAGGCCTAGCGGGGAAGAGACCCAGTACTTC
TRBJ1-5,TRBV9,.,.,CASSVSSGNQPQHF,TGTGCCAGCAGCGTCAGTTCTGGCAATCAGCCCCAGCATTTT
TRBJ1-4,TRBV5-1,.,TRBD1,CASSLMGQPNEKLFF,TGCGCCAGCAGCTTAATGGGACAGCCTAATGAAAAACTGTTTTTT
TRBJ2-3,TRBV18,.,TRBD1,CASSPNRGGSDTQYF,TGTGCCAGCTCACCCAACAGGGGTGGTTCAGATACGCAGTATTTT
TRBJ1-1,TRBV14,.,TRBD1,CASSQRSFSTGWGTEAFF,TGTGCCAGCAGCCAGAGGTCCTTTTCGACAGGGTGGGGCACTGAAGCTTTCTTT
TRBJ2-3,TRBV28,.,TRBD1,CASSPPPGGALDTQYF,TGTGCCAGCAGCCCCCCACCAGGGGGCGCGTTGGATACGCAGTATTTT
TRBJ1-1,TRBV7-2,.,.,CASSPTGNTEAFF,TGTGCCAGCAGTCCTACAGGGAACACTGAAGCTTTCTTT
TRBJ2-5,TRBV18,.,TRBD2,CASSPRGLVETQYF,TGTGCCAGCTCACCACGAGGACTAGTGGAGACCCAGTACTTC
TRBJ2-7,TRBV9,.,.,CASTLQSLPYEQYF,TGTGCCAGCACCCTTCAAAGCTTGCCCTACGAGCAGTACTTC
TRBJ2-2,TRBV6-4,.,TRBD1,CASRVDRTTGELFF,TGTGCCAGCAGAGTGGACAGGACGACCGGGGAGCTGTTTTTT
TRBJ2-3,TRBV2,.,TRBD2,CASGTSGGLPPDTQYF,TGTGCCAGCGGGACTAGCGGGGGCCTACCGCCGGATACGCAGTATTTT
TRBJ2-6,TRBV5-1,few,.,CASSPGYLSGANVLTF,TGCGCCAGCAGTCCGGGATACCTCTCTGGGGCCAACGTCCTGACTTTC
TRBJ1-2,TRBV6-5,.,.,CASSVRVGDIYGYTF,TGTGCCAGCAGTGTCAGGGTTGGGGACATCTATGGCTACACCTTC
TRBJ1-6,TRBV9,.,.,CASRGSSYNSPLHF,TGTGCCAGCCGAGGGAGCTCCTATAATTCACCCCTCCACTTT
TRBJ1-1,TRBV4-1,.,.,CASSLRTTENTEAFF,TGCGCCAGCAGCCTCCGGACAACAGAGAACACTGAAGCTTTCTTT
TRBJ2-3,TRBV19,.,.,CASSTRTVYDTQYF,TGTGCCAGTAGTACACGGACAGTTTACGATACGCAGTATTTT
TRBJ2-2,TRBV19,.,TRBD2,CASISSGGAVHGELFF,TGTGCCAGTATTTCTAGCGGGGGGGCGGTTCACGGGGAGCTGTTTTTT
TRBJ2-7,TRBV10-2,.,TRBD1,CATGTGVYEQYF,TGCGCCACCGGGACAGGGGTCTACGAGCAGTACTTC
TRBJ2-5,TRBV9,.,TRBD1,CASSGGDRGFWETQYF,TGTGCCAGCAGCGGAGGGGACAGGGGGTTTTGGGAGACCCAGTACTTC
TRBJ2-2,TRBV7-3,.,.,CASSPGSPGELFF,TGTGCCAGCAGCCCAGGGTCCCCCGGGGAGCTGTTTTTT
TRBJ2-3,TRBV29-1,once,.,CSVSSRGGTDTQYF,TGCAGCGTCTCCTCGCGCGGGGGCACAGATACGCAGTATTTT
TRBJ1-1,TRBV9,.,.,CASSAEGNTEAFF,TGTGCCAGCAGCGCGGAGGGGAACACTGAAGCTTTCTTT